This entry describes one TCR beta chain. Other DNA sequences in this sample translate to the same CDR3. Authors' analysis steps: Amplified reference gene primers provided the basis for estimating nucleated cell counts. The method was immunoSEQ multiplex PCR; TCRdb's version includes in-frame clones alone and lacks a portion of them. The D gene and trimming were derived from the DNA, and the V and J assignments and clone size from that table. Among roughly 250,000 clones listed, approximately 82% were seen once. The data derive from a study of blood T cell repertoires in COVID-19. Study at large: From the United States, Italy and Spain came samples of acute and convalescent COVID-19. From T cells, B-cell-depleted T cells, or PBMCs came the material, which was cDNA or gDNA.

The CDR3 covers 14 residues. CDR1 and CDR2 (germline): SGHRS, YFSETQ. Germline trimming cut 3 bases from V and 1 base from J; bases unmatched to any gene: 4. The chain is built from TRBV5-1 and TRBJ2-7, with TRBD1 matching 7 bases. Input material: peripheral blood. This receptor was obtained from an elderly woman with acute or convalescent COVID-19. CDR3 sequence (DNA): TGCGCCAGCAGCTCTAGACAGGGATCCTACGAGCAGTACTTC. Translation: CASSSRQGSYEQYF.